The 8 T cell receptor beta chains below were found in one sample sequenced in a study of CD8+ T cells in alopecia areata. Extraction and reverse transcription of RNA yielded cDNA as the sequencing template. Only in-frame clones appear in the TCRdb table, and some are missing; sequencing was by immunoSEQ multiplex PCR. The sample consists of 150,000 or so clones, approximately 65% of them appearing once. The input for sequencing was CD8+ T cells sorted from blood, taken at week 0. These receptors came from a human donor with alopecia areata.

The CDR3 DNA reads TGTGCCAGCAGCTTAGCTTCTGCATCGGCTAATGAAAAACTGTTTTTT. It yields the protein CASSLASASANEKLFF. The chain joins TRBV7-9 to TRBJ1-4; D is ambiguous. V gave up 0 bases and J gave up 3 bases, with 11 bases separating them. This CDR3 spans 16 amino acids. Germline V gives CDR1 SEHNR, CDR2 FQNEAQ (reference sequence).

Only one count was recorded for this clone. The chain has TRBV5-6 and TRBJ2-5; D not resolved. V dropped 1 base and J dropped 3 bases, with 16 bases sitting between them. The germline V gene has CDR1 SGHDT and CDR2 YYEEEE. The CDR3 runs 16 residues. CDR3 coding DNA: TGTGCCAGCAGCTTGTTCGACCCTGGTGTAGAAGAGACCCAGTACTTC. Its protein is CASSLFDPGVEETQYF.

This clone was seen only once. The chain combines TRBV5-1 with TRBJ2-5; 8 nucleotides match TRBD1. This CDR3 is 15 amino acids long. J was trimmed by 4 bases and V by 2 bases; bases with no gene match: 7. CDR1 is SGHRS, CDR2 YFSETQ, per germline. CDR3 sequence: CASSFGTGPRETQYF. CDR3 coding DNA: TGCGCCAGCAGCTTTGGGACAGGACCCCGAGAGACCCAGTACTTC. Complete variable domain (other parts from reference TRBV5-1 and TRBJ2-5): KAGVTQTPRYLIKTRGQQVTLSCSPISGHRSVSWYQQTPGQGLQFLFEYFSETQRNKGNFPGRFSGRQFSNSRSEMNVSTLELGDSALYLCASSFGTGPRETQYFGPGTRLLVL.

In this sample, this clone turned up many times. The genes are TRBV19 and TRBJ1-2; D gene uncertain. Trimming removed 3 bases at V and 2 bases at J, with 7 bases between. Germline V gene data show CDR1 as LNHDA and CDR2 as SQIVND (reference sequence). The length of the CDR3 is 13 residues. CDR3 nucleotide sequence: TGTGCCAGTAGTATTACCATAAACTATGGCTACACCTTC. It specifies CASSITINYGYTF.

Of note for this clone: The sample contains more than one DNA sequence encoding this CDR3. The gene calls are TRBV28 and TRBJ2-5; the match to TRBD2 covers 7 bases. V trimming: 3 bases; J trimming: 6 bases; junction bases outside the gene matches: 4. The CDR3 has 13 amino acids. From germline, CDR1 is MDHEN and CDR2 SYDVKM. The CDR3 region is CASSLGRGKTQYF. CDR3 bases: TGTGCCAGCAGTTTGGGGCGGGGGAAGACCCAGTACTTC.

This clone was counted between two and nine times. The chain links TRBV5-6 to TRBJ2-7; D is ambiguous. Germline-derived CDR1 and CDR2 are SGHDT and YYEEEE. Between the trimmed V and J ends, which lost 0 bases and 5 bases, there was a span of 9 bases. The CDR3 is 13 amino acids. The CDR3 protein is CASSLVSPHEQYF. The CDR3 nucleotides read TGTGCCAGCAGCTTGGTCAGTCCGCACGAGCAGTACTTC.

This chain joins TRBV2 and TRBJ2-5; D not certain. Deletions cut 7 bases from V and 3 bases from J, with 9 bases between. CDR1 and CDR2 (germline): SNHLY, FYNNEI. The CDR3 contains 12 residues. CDR3 in DNA: TGTGCCAGCATCCAGAAGAAAGAGACCCAGTACTTC. Amino acids: CASIQKKETQYF.

A few counts support this clone. The gene calls are TRBV7-9 and TRBJ1-1, with 8 bases that match TRBD1. The J segment lost 0 bases and the V segment lost 2 bases, leaving 2 bases of the junction unmatched. Germline CDR1 reads SEHNR; CDR2 reads FQNEAQ (reference sequence). The CDR3 has 15 amino acids. The CDR3 bases are TGTGCCAGCAGCTTATGGGACAGGATGAACACTGAAGCTTTCTTT. This codes for CASSLWDRMNTEAFF.